The clone carrying this TCR beta chain was counted only a few times. The sample comes from a study of brain metastases from non-small cell lung cancer. Profiled with immunoSEQ multiplex PCR; TCRdb holds only in-frame clones, not every one. Of approximately 4,000 clones listed, around 84% are singletons. The TCR comes from a donor aged 40 or over with non-small cell lung cancer. The sequencing sample was made of tumor-adjacent normal tissue.

Here the CDR3 reads CAISGSGDPEKLFF. CDR3 in DNA: TGTGCCATCAGTGGCTCGGGGGACCCTGAAAAACTGTTTTTT. V gene TRBV10-3 combines with J gene TRBJ1-4; D is possibly TRBD1 (5 bases). The CDR3 consists of 14 residues. In germline, CDR1 is ENHRY, CDR2 SYGVKD. Trimming removed 4 bases at V and 7 bases at J, with 13 bases between.